This TCR beta chain appears in the sequencing data of a study of T cell changes during pregnancy in multiple sclerosis. On this clone: This specimen includes other DNA sequences encoding the same CDR3.

The repertoire was sequenced with immunoSEQ multiplex PCR; TCRdb's copy has only in-frame clones and lacks some. The profile shows under 35,000 clones, approximately 88% of them singletons. Trimming took off 2 bases at V and 1 base at J, with 5 bases between the two ends. The length of the CDR3 is 13 residues. Looked up from germline, CDR1 is MNHEY and CDR2 is SMNVEV (reference sequence). Source: CD8+ T cells from peripheral blood mononuclear cells, taken before pregnancy. The sequence was obtained from a female donor with multiple sclerosis, enrolled in a pregnancy study. The chain employs TRBV27 and TRBJ1-1, with unresolved D. As DNA, the CDR3 is TGTGCCAGCAGTTTAGGAGAGAACACTGAAGCTTTCTTT. It yields the protein CASSLGENTEAFF.